This entry lists 22 T cell receptor beta chains sequenced from one sample in a study of naive and memory T cell subsets (TCRdb year 2017). Using 3' ligation of a UMI-containing oligonucleotide to TCR cDNA, the study laid out a robust and sensitive protocol to amplify, sequence and analyze TCRs. The method behind the library was UMI-ligation and nested PCR. Sequencing took place on an Illumina MiSeq. Four rounds of PCR, run with the SP2 primer together with nested alpha and beta constant region primers, were used to amplify the ligated cDNA. TCRdb took the public reads, trimmed them with fastp at Q25, ran MiXCR for clone calling and kept in-frame beta chains. Each CDR3 protein appears once, grouped with its most common genes and DNA. The sample includes several hundred distinct CDR3 sequences, with roughly 6% observed a single time. The top ten hold approximately 15% of the sample. The sample here was skin, taken from a tuberculin skin test site or a saline-injected site (not recorded which). The receptors were sampled from an adult in good health.

By sample share, this clonotype is large. The genes are TRBV20-1 and TRBJ2-2; 7 bases agree with TRBD2. CDR3 size: 14 residues. The germline gives CDR1 DFQATT, CDR2 SNEGSKA (reference sequence). V shed 3 bases and J 5 bases; nucleotides not matched to a gene: 6. This CDR3 is CSASSGEGTGELFF. CDR3 coding DNA: TGCAGTGCTAGTTCCGGGGAGGGAACCGGGGAGCTGTTTTTT.

By share of the sample, this clonotype is medium-sized. J is TRBJ2-1 and V is TRBV27, with 9 bases aligning to TRBD1. J lost 7 bases, V lost 4 bases, and 5 bases had no gene match. The CDR3 spans 14 residues. Per germline, CDR1 MNHEY and CDR2 SMNVEV (reference sequence). CDR3 loop: CASSSGTGLNEQFF. The CDR3 bases are TGTGCCAGCAGTTCCGGGACAGGGCTAAATGAGCAGTTCTTC.

This clonotype is labeled medium-sized (0.01 to 0.1%). The rearrangement joins TRBV28 to TRBJ2-7, with 9 bases matching TRBD2. V was clipped by 3 bases and J by 2 bases; unmatched bases: 8. This CDR3 is 16 amino acids long. CDR1 and CDR2 from the germline V gene are MDHEN and SYDVKM. The CDR3 sequence: CASSFRLAALTYEQYF. CDR3 sequence (DNA): TGTGCCAGCAGTTTCAGACTAGCGGCCCTAACCTACGAGCAGTACTTC.

This clonotype was seen repeatedly, ten times or more. The chain employs TRBV11-2 and TRBJ2-2, with D uncertain. The CDR3 spans 13 residues. The germline V gene encodes CDR1 SGHAT and CDR2 FQNNGV. Trimming shortened V by 5 bases and J by 1 base, and 5 bases separated the two germline ends. CDR3 sequence: CASSPLNTGELFF. The CDR3 bases are TGTGCCAGCAGCCCCCTGAACACCGGGGAGCTGTTTTTT.

This clonotype has a single count. J is TRBJ2-7 and V is TRBV28; the D gene could be TRBD1 or TRBD2 (5 bases each). V was trimmed by 7 bases and J by 3 bases, leaving 13 bases between them. The germline CDR1 and CDR2 sequences are MDHEN and SYDVKM. The CDR3 is 13 residues long. As DNA, the CDR3 is TGTGCCAGCACCCGAGGGGTCAGCTACGAGCAGTACGTC. This codes for CASTRGVSYEQYV.

This clonotype is labeled as large. This chain connects TRBV10-3 to TRBJ2-1, with 8 bases aligning to TRBD2. Trimming took 10 bases from V and 7 from J; bases not matched to a gene: 9. The CDR3 sequence is 13 residues long. Germline CDR1 and CDR2: ENHRY and SYGVKD. The CDR3 bases are TGTGCCACAGAAGCGGGAGAGGCGAATGAGCAGTTCTTC. Amino acid sequence: CATEAGEANEQFF.

By its share, this clonotype is medium-sized (0.01 to 0.1%). The chain employs TRBV11-3 and TRBJ2-3; D unclear. The CDR3 is 13 residues long. The V gene lost 6 bases and the J gene lost 4 bases, with 11 bases spanning the gap. Germline CDR1 reads SGHNT; CDR2 reads YENEEA. The CDR3 is CASSEVDPDTQYF. The CDR3 DNA reads TGTGCCAGCAGTGAGGTCGATCCAGATACGCAGTATTTT.

By its share, this clonotype is medium-sized. The V and J genes are TRBV12-3 or TRBV12-4 and TRBJ1-2; D is unresolved. The CDR3 extends over 13 amino acids. Between the trimmed V and J ends, which lost 7 bases and 4 bases, there was a span of 13 bases. This CDR3 reads CASKISGSYGYTF. CDR3 coding DNA: TGTGCCAGCAAAATCTCCGGGTCCTATGGCTACACCTTC.

This clonotype is categorized as medium-sized (0.01 to 0.1%). The V gene is TRBV7-8, the J gene TRBJ2-7; no reliable D call. The V gene lost 4 bases and the J gene lost 8 bases, with 15 bases spanning the gap. From germline, CDR1 is SGHVS and CDR2 FQNEAQ. This CDR3 has 13 amino acids. DNA for the CDR3: TGTGCCAGCAGCTCCCACCGTCAGAGGCAGCAGTACTTC. Residues: CASSSHRQRQQYF.

This clonotype was found once. V gene TRBV27 combines with J gene TRBJ2-1; 11 bases agree with TRBD2. After removal of 4 bases from V and 4 bases from J, the junction contained 3 bases not matched to a gene. CDR1 is MNHEY, CDR2 SMNVEV, per germline (reference sequence). This CDR3 has 15 amino acids. The CDR3 here is CASSSIAGGYNEQFF. CDR3 sequence (DNA): TGTGCCAGCAGTTCCATAGCGGGAGGGTACAATGAGCAGTTCTTC.

By share of the sample, this clonotype is large. The J gene is TRBJ2-7, the V gene TRBV12-3 or TRBV12-4; no firm D call. With 3 bases removed from V and 5 bases from J, the gap between germline ends came to 14 bases. This CDR3 spans 14 amino acids. For the CDR3, the DNA is TGTGCCAGCAGTTTGAACGTGCCTGGGGACGAGCAGTACTTC. Its protein product is CASSLNVPGDEQYF.

This clonotype is medium-sized by share. The chain employs TRBV4-1 and TRBJ2-5, with 14 bases aligning to TRBD2. The V and J ends lost 1 base and 5 bases, in that order; junction bases with no gene match: 6. Germline-derived CDR1 and CDR2 are MGHRA and YSYEKL. The CDR3 is made up of 17 amino acids. In nucleotides, the CDR3 is TGCGCCAGCAGCCAAGGACTAGCGGGAGGGCCTGGGGAGACCCAGTACTTC. Its translation: CASSQGLAGGPGETQYF.

This clonotype rates as large. The V call is TRBV7-2, the J call TRBJ2-7; the D is unclear. Germline loops: CDR1 SGHTA, CDR2 FQGNSA. V gave up 5 bases and J gave up 2 bases, with 13 bases separating them. The CDR3 extends over 14 amino acids. In DNA, the CDR3 is TGTGCCAGCAGCGGGTATACACACCCCTACGAGCAGTACTTC. Translation gives CASSGYTHPYEQYF.

Judged by abundance, this clonotype is medium-sized. The CDR3 region is CASSQINQGQPQHF. CDR3 nucleotide sequence: TGTGCCAGCAGCCAAATCAATCAGGGACAGCCCCAGCATTTT. The rearrangement links TRBV14 to TRBJ1-5; tentative D call: TRBD1 (5 bases). V was pared by 2 bases and J by 7 bases, with 12 bases between. Germline V gene sequence: CDR1 SGHDN, CDR2 FVKESK. The CDR3 has 14 residues.

Relative to its sample, this clonotype is medium-sized. The V gene is TRBV28, the J gene TRBJ1-6; TRBD1 matches at 10 bases. The CDR3 extends over 15 amino acids. V was clipped by 6 bases and J by 13 bases; unmatched bases: 12. Germline V lookup: CDR1 MDHEN, CDR2 SYDVKM. CDR3 region: CASSFPGTGENPLHF. DNA for the CDR3: TGTGCCAGCAGCTTTCCCGGGACAGGGGAAAACCCCCTCCACTTT.

By share, this clonotype ranks as medium-sized (0.01 to 0.1%). The V and J genes are TRBV6-5 and TRBJ2-1, with 14 bases lining up with TRBD2. The CDR3 spans 18 residues. Trimming took 6 bases from V and 5 from J; bases not matched to a gene: 12. Germline CDR1 is MNHEY and CDR2 is SVGAGI. The CDR3 loop is CASRRNPGTSGSNNEQFF. CDR3 coding DNA: TGTGCCAGCAGACGCAACCCCGGGACTAGCGGGAGTAACAATGAGCAGTTCTTC.

This clonotype is medium-sized by share. The chain carries TRBV29-1 and TRBJ2-7; D perhaps matches TRBD1 (6 bases). Germline CDR1 SQVTM, CDR2 ANQGSEA. The CDR3 runs 13 residues. V was clipped by 6 bases and J by 0 bases, with 12 bases between them. CDR3 nucleotides: TGCAGCGTAGGACAGCTCAGCTCCTACGAGCAGTACTTC. Translating gives CSVGQLSSYEQYF.

This clonotype is classed as medium-sized. The genes are TRBV12-3 or TRBV12-4 and TRBJ1-3; D is unclear. The V gene lost 6 bases and the J gene lost 0 bases, with 6 bases spanning the gap. CDR3 length equals 13 residues. CDR3 in DNA: TGTGCCAGCAGGGCGTACTCTGGAAACACCATATATTTT. It specifies CASRAYSGNTIYF.

This clonotype is deemed medium-sized (0.01 to 0.1%). The chain is built from TRBV7-8 and TRBJ2-1; D unclear. There are 14 residues in the CDR3. Germline assignment: CDR1 SGHVS and CDR2 FQNEAQ. V was pared by 1 base and J by 5 bases, with 9 bases between. CDR3 in DNA: TGTGCCAGCAGCTTAGGATCTACGGACAATGAGCAGTTCTTC. Translated: CASSLGSTDNEQFF.

By sample share, this clonotype is medium-sized. The rearrangement links TRBV25-1 to TRBJ2-1, with TRBD2 identical over 13 bases. From germline, CDR1 is MGHDK and CDR2 SYGVNS. Germline trimming cut 1 base from V and 0 bases from J; bases unmatched to any gene: 9. The CDR3 sequence is 20 residues long. DNA for the CDR3: TGTGCCAGCAGTGAATCTGAGGGACTAGCGGGATTTTTCTCCTACAATGAGCAGTTCTTC. Translating gives CASSESEGLAGFFSYNEQFF. The full variable domain, rest sourced from reference TRBV25-1 and TRBJ2-1, is EADIYQTPRYLVIGTGKKITLECSQTMGHDKMYWYQQDPGMELHLIHYSYGVNSTEKGDLSSESTVSRIRTEHFPLTLESARPSHTSQYLCASSESEGLAGFFSYNEQFFGPGTRLTVL.

By share, this clonotype ranks as medium-sized. The gene calls are TRBV6-4 and TRBJ2-2, with 8 bases lining up with TRBD2. The V and J ends lost 0 bases and 3 bases, in that order; junction bases with no gene match: 0. The CDR3 contains 15 residues. CDR1 is MRHNA and CDR2 is SNTAGT in the germline V gene. As DNA, the CDR3 is TGTGCCAGCAGTGACTCTAGCGGGGACACCGGGGAGCTGTTTTTT. As protein: CASSDSSGDTGELFF.

This clonotype is large (0.1 to 1%) by share. The rearrangement links TRBV4-2 to TRBJ1-2; possible D gene TRBD1, 6 bases. The CDR3 spans 15 residues. Germline values: CDR1 LGHNA, CDR2 YNFKEQ. Between the trimmed V and J ends, which lost 0 bases and 2 bases, there was a span of 10 bases. CDR3 in amino acids: CASSQERGQNYGYTF. DNA of the CDR3: TGTGCCAGCAGCCAAGAAAGAGGACAGAACTATGGCTACACCTTC.